The present T cell receptor beta chain was sequenced within a study of T cells in Graves' hyperthyroidism and ophthalmopathy. There are many counts of this clonotype. V trimming: 8 bases; J trimming: 6 bases; junction bases outside the gene matches: 8. Germline CDR1 and CDR2: SNHLY and FYNNEI. CDR3 length: 14 amino acids. There were TCR beta CDR3 regions amplified from RNA transcripts. TCR CDR3 underwent first-round RT-PCR with the HTBI primer set. TCRdb independently ran MiXCR on the multiplex PCR reads; one entry per CDR3 protein. The sample holds about 160,000 distinct CDR3 sequences, about 9.4% seen once.

The receptor comes from a woman younger than 35 with Graves' hyperthyroidism that later progressed to Graves' ophthalmopathy. Sequencing was done on a sample of blood. The rearrangement uses TRBV2 and TRBJ2-1; 9 bases agree with TRBD1. The CDR3 sequence is CASGPDRGRNEQFF. CDR3 bases: TGTGCCAGCGGGCCGGACAGGGGTCGCAATGAGCAGTTCTTC.